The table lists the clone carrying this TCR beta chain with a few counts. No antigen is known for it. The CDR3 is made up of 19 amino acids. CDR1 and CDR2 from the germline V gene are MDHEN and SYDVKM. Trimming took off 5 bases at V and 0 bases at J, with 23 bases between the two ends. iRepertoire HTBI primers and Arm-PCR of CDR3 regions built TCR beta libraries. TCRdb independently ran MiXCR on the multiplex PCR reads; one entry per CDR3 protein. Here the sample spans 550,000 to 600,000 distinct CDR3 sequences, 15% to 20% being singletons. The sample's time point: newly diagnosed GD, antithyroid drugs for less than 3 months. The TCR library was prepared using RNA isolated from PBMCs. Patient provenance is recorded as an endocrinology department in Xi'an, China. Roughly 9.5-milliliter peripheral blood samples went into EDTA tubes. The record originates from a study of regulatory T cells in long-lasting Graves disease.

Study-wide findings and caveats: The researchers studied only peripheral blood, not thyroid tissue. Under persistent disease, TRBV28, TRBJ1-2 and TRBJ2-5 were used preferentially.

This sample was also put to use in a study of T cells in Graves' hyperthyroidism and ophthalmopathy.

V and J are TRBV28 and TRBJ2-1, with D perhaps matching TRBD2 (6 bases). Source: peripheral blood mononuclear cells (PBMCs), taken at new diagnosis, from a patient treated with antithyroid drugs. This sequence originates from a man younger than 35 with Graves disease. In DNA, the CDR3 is TGTGCCAGCAGTGGGACCGGGTTCGTAGCGGTGAGCTCCTACAATGAGCAGTTCTTC. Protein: CASSGTGFVAVSSYNEQFF.